These T cell receptor beta chains were read from a single sample in a study of cytomegalovirus exposure and HLA in healthy donors. Some clones are missing from TCRdb's copy, which holds only in-frame ones; the method was immunoSEQ multiplex PCR. This table has some 170,000 clones, about 82% appearing once. Sequenced: PBMCs. The receptors were gathered from a woman in her thirties in good health and CMV-seropositive. Each CDR3 is given with its conserved first and last residue. Each record gives: V gene, D gene, clone size, J gene, CDR3 length, CDR3 DNA, CDR3 protein. The D gene is left open where the match is weak. Expanded clones get a size class; other rows say once, few or many, or leave the size out.

TRBV4-1	TRBD1	-	TRBJ1-1	18	TGCGCCAGCAGCCAAGCAGGCCTAATACAGGGGGGAAACCCTGAAGCTTTCTTT	CASSQAGLIQGGNPEAFF
TRBV4-1	TRBD1	-	TRBJ1-2	13	TGCGCCAGCAGCCAAAGGGACAGCTATGGCTACACCTTC	CASSQRDSYGYTF
TRBV2	-	once	TRBJ2-7	16	TGTGCCAGCAGTGAAGCGCCGGAGCCGAGCTCCTACGAGCAGTACTTC	CASSEAPEPSSYEQYF
TRBV7-3	TRBD2	-	TRBJ2-1	17	TGTGCCAGCAGCCGGGGACTAGCGGGGGGTCCTAGCAATGAGCAGTTCTTC	CASSRGLAGGPSNEQFF
TRBV7-2	-	-	TRBJ1-6	13	TGTGCCAGCAGCTTAGAAAGGCGGTCACCCCTCCACTTT	CASSLERRSPLHF
TRBV10-2	TRBD1	-	TRBJ1-1	15	TGCGCCAGCAGTGATTGGGGAACAGGGGAGATTGGAGCTTTCTTT	CASSDWGTGEIGAFF
TRBV10-3	-	-	TRBJ2-7	14	TGTGCCATCAGTGTACAGGGTAGTTCCTACGAGCAGTACTTC	CAISVQGSSYEQYF
TRBV28	-	-	TRBJ1-6	15	TGTGCCAGCAGTCTTACGGGACACGTTAATTCACCCCTCCACTTT	CASSLTGHVNSPLHF
TRBV6-5	-	-	TRBJ2-5	11	TGTGCCAGCAGCTCTCTGTGGACCCAGTACTTC	CASSSLWTQYF
TRBV2	TRBD2	-	TRBJ2-3	16	TGTGCCAGCAGCGAGACCGGGACTAGCGGCACAGATACGCAGTATTTT	CASSETGTSGTDTQYF
TRBV7-9	TRBD2	-	TRBJ2-1	15	TGTGCCAGCAGCTTATTCAGCGGGGGGGCCAATGAGCAGTTCTTC	CASSLFSGGANEQFF
TRBV29-1	-	-	TRBJ1-1	13	TGCAGCGTTGTGAGAGGCCCGGACACTGAAGCTTTCTTT	CSVVRGPDTEAFF
TRBV18	TRBD1	-	TRBJ2-2	16	TGTGCCAGCTCACCTATGACAGGGCCAAACACCGGGGAGCTGTTTTTT	CASSPMTGPNTGELFF